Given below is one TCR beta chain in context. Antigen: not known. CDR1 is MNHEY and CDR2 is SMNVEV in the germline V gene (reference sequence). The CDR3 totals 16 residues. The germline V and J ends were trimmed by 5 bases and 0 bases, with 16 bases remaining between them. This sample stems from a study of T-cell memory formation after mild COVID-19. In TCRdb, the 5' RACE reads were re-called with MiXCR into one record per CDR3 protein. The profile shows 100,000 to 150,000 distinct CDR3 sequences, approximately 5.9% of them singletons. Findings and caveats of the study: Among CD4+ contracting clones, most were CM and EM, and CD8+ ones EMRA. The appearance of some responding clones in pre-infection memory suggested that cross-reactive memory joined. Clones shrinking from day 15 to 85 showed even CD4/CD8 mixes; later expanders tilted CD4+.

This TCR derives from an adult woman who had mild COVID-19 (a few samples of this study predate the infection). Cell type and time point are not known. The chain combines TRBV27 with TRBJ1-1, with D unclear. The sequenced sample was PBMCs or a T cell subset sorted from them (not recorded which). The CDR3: CASSPGLPDMNTEAFF. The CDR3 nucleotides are TGTGCCAGCAGTCCTGGCCTACCCGACATGAACACTGAAGCTTTCTTT.